Presented here are 5 T cell receptor beta chains from one specimen sequenced in a study of blood T cells in healthy people across ages. Primed by a sample-barcoded 5' primer and a J-beta primer mix, a second PCR proceeded for roughly 7 to 12 cycles. From the 5' RACE reads, TCRdb called clonotypes with MiXCR, one entry per CDR3 protein. The table includes around 1,000,000 distinct CDR3 sequences, more than 30% detected once. The sample was blood. The receptors stem from a man aged 18-30 years in good health.

This clonotype has more than one count but fewer than ten. This chain links TRBV7-9 with TRBJ2-7, with D perhaps matching TRBD2 (7 bases). The J call may be incorrect, as the DNA end agrees better with TRBJ2-5. The CDR3 has 14 amino acids. Germline values: CDR1 SEHNR, CDR2 FQNEAQ (reference sequence). This CDR3 is CASRLQGREETQYF. The CDR3 DNA reads TGTGCCAGCAGACTTCAGGGGAGGGAGGAGACCCAGTACTTC.

This chain links TRBV12-3 or TRBV12-4 with TRBJ2-7; TRBD2 aligns across 8 bases. The CDR3 runs to 14 residues. V gave up 3 bases and J gave up 10 bases; unmatched junction bases: 11. The chain's CDR3 is CASSFPGRGETQYF. The DNA for the CDR3 is TGTGCCAGCAGTTTCCCGGGGCGGGGGGAGACTCAGTACTTC.

The table lists this clonotype with a few counts. The genes are TRBV7-2 and TRBJ1-5; TRBD1 agrees at 7 bases. This CDR3 is 16 amino acids long. J was trimmed by 5 bases and V by 7 bases; bases with no gene match: 14. Germline V gene data show CDR1 as SGHTA and CDR2 as FQGNSA. The CDR3 spells CASNIQAGGGYQPQHF. In DNA form, the CDR3 reads TGTGCCAGCAACATTCAGGCAGGGGGGGGATATCAGCCCCAGCATTTT.

This clonotype was seen a few times. As DNA, the CDR3 is TGTGCCATCAGGGAGAGATCGAACACCGGGGAGCTGTTTTTT. Its translation: CAIRERSNTGELFF. The rearrangement joins TRBV10-3 to TRBJ2-2; D gene unclear. The CDR3 is 14 residues long. Per the germline V gene, CDR1 is ENHRY and CDR2 is SYGVKD. With 6 bases removed from V and 0 bases from J, the gap between germline ends came to 8 bases.

The chain links TRBV12-3 or TRBV12-4 to TRBJ1-2, with a tentative D call TRBD1 (5 bases). The germline V and J ends were trimmed by 1 base and 5 bases, with 8 bases remaining between them. CDR3 size: 13 residues. The CDR3 DNA is TGTGCCAGCAGTTTAGGGGGGGAATATGGCTACACCTTC. It codes for CASSLGGEYGYTF.